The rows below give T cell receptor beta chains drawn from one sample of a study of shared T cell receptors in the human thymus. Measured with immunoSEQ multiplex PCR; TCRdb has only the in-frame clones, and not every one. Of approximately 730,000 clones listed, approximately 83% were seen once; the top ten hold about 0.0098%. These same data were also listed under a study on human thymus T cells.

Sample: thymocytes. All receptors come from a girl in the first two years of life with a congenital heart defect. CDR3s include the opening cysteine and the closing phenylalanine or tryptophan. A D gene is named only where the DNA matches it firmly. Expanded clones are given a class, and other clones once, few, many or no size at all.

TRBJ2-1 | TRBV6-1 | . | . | CASGRGLAYSEQFF | TGTGCCAGCGGGCGGGGGCTAGCCTATAGTGAGCAGTTCTTC
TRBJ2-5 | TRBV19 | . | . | CASKPSAENSLGQETQYF | TGTGCCAGTAAGCCGTCGGCGGAGAATAGCCTAGGCCAAGAGACCCAGTACTTC
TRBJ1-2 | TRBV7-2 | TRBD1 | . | CASSGDRGSPNYGYTF | TGTGCCAGCAGCGGGGACAGGGGAAGCCCTAACTATGGCTACACCTTC
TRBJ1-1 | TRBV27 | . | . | CASSTDFRNTEAFF | TGTGCCAGCTCAACGGACTTTCGGAACACTGAAGCTTTCTTT
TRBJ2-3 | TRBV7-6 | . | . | CATAPKGQGGGSDTQYF | TGTGCCACGGCCCCCAAAGGACAGGGAGGGGGTTCGGATACGCAGTATTTT
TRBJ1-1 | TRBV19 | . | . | CASTREGNTEAFF | TGTGCCAGTACCAGGGAGGGGAACACTGAAGCTTTCTTT
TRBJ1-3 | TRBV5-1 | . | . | CASSLGGSLNSGNTIYF | TGCGCCAGCAGCTTGGGGGGCAGCCTCAACTCTGGAAACACCATATATTTT
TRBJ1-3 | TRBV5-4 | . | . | CASSIGNGDTIYF | TGTGCCAGCAGTATCGGGAACGGGGACACCATATATTTT
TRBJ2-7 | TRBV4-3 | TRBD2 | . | CASSQDREGTSGGARGYEQYF | TGCGCCAGCAGCCAAGATAGAGAGGGGACTAGCGGGGGGGCTAGGGGCTACGAGCAGTACTTC
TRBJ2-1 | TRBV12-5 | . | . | CASGLGRGDEQFF | TGTGCTAGTGGTTTGGGTAGGGGCGATGAGCAGTTCTTC
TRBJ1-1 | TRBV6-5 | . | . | CASSYGGDWGSEAFF | TGTGCCAGCAGTTACGGGGGGGATTGGGGATCTGAAGCTTTCTTT
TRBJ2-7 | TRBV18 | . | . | CASSPNSGAYEQYF | TGTGCCAGCTCACCTAATTCAGGGGCCTACGAGCAGTACTTC
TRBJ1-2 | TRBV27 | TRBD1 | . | CASSWSGGPYGYTF | TGTGCCAGCAGTTGGTCAGGGGGGCCCTATGGCTACACCTTC
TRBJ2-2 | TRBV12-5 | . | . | CASGLPNTGELFF | TGTGCTAGTGGTTTGCCTAACACCGGGGAGCTGTTTTTT
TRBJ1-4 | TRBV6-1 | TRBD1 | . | CASRLTGPWEKLFF | TGTGCCAGCAGACTGACAGGGCCTTGGGAAAAACTGTTTTTT
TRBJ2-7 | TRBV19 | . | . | CASSTRPQGYEQYF | TGTGCCAGTAGTACCCGCCCTCAGGGGTACGAGCAGTACTTC
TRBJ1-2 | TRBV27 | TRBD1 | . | CASSSDPRTGGSGYTF | TGTGCCAGCAGTTCTGACCCCCGGACAGGGGGAAGTGGCTACACCTTC
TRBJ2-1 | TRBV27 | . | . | CASSPDGNLTMIITGDDEQFF | TGTGCCAGCAGTCCAGACGGGAACCTGACCATGATAATAACCGGAGACGATGAGCAGTTCTTC
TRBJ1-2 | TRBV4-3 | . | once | CASSQIRDFGSYGYTF | TGCGCCAGCAGCCAAATACGGGACTTTGGGAGCTATGGCTACACCTTC
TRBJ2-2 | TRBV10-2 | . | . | CASSEWTTSNTGELFF | TGCGCCAGCAGTGAATGGACAACATCGAACACCGGGGAGCTGTTTTTT
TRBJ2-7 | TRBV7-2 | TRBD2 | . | CASSLVGLAGSHSYEQYF | TGTGCCAGCAGCTTAGTGGGGTTAGCGGGGAGCCATTCCTACGAGCAGTACTTC
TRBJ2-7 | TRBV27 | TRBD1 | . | CASSPVGQGAYEQYF | TGTGCCAGCAGTCCCGTCGGACAGGGGGCGTACGAGCAGTACTTC